The 28 T cell receptor beta chains listed next were all sequenced from one sample in a study of blood T cell repertoires in COVID-19. Some clones are missing from TCRdb's copy, which holds only in-frame ones; the method was immunoSEQ multiplex PCR. The sample yields over 250,000 clones, approximately 85% seen once. The specimen was peripheral blood. These receptors were collected from a human donor in a cohort sampled during active COVID-19.

J is TRBJ2-5 and V is TRBV10-3; maybe TRBD1 (7 bases). The V end was cut by 4 bases, the J end by 7 bases, with 16 bases between. The CDR3 runs 14 residues. Germline V gene sequence: CDR1 ENHRY, CDR2 SYGVKD. DNA for the CDR3: TGTGCCATCAGTGGGGACAGTGGCGGGGTGACCCAGTACTTC. It translates to CAISGDSGGVTQYF.

V gene TRBV25-1 combines with J gene TRBJ2-7; D ambiguous. CDR3 length: 13 residues. Trimming took 6 bases from V and 1 from J, leaving 10 bases between them. Germline lookup yields CDR1 MGHDK and CDR2 SYGVNS. The CDR3: CASRQGGSYEQYF. CDR3 nucleotide sequence: TGTGCCAGCAGACAAGGCGGTTCCTACGAGCAGTACTTC.

There are a few counts of this clone. The chain links TRBV5-5 to TRBJ2-1, with a possible D match to TRBD2 (6 bases). The CDR3 has 13 amino acids. The V end was cut by 3 bases, the J end by 3 bases, with 7 bases between. CDR1 and CDR2 (germline): SGHKS, YYEKEE (reference sequence). CDR3 coding DNA: TGTGCCAGCAGCTGGGGGGTCTACAATGAGCAGTTCTTC. Amino acids: CASSWGVYNEQFF. Filled out from reference TRBV5-5 and TRBJ2-1, the complete variable domain reads DAGVTQSPTHLIKTRGQQVTLRCSPISGHKSVSWYQQVLGQGPQFIFQYYEKEERGRGNFPDRFSARQFPNYSSELNVNALLLGDSALYLCASSWGVYNEQFFGPGTRLTVL.

V usage is TRBV28 and J usage is TRBJ1-2; 8 nucleotides match TRBD1. V lost 11 bases and J lost 5; bases outside the gene matches: 13. This CDR3 has 14 amino acids. The germline V gene encodes CDR1 MDHEN and CDR2 SYDVKM. DNA of the CDR3: TGTGCCGGGTCCTCCGGACAGGGCGGTTATGGCTACACCTTC. Amino acid sequence: CAGSSGQGGYGYTF.

This chain joins TRBV6-5 and TRBJ1-5; 8 bases are shared with TRBD1. Germline values: CDR1 MNHEY, CDR2 SVGAGI. The ends lost 2 bases at V and 1 base at J; junction bases unmatched: 4. The CDR3 sequence is 16 residues long. CDR3 residues: CASSYVDRGSNQPQHF. CDR3 in DNA: TGTGCCAGCAGTTACGTAGACAGGGGAAGCAATCAGCCCCAGCATTTT.

This sequence joins TRBV6-2 or TRBV6-3 and TRBJ2-1; tentative D call: TRBD2 (5 bases). The CDR3 sequence is 14 residues long. V shed 6 bases and J shed 4 bases, with 13 bases lying between them. The germline gives CDR1 MNHEY, CDR2 SVGEGT. For the CDR3, the DNA is TGTGCCAGCAGCAGATGGGAGATTTACAATGAGCAGTTCTTC. Translated, it gives CASSRWEIYNEQFF.

V is TRBV6-2 or TRBV6-3 and J is TRBJ2-7; 7 bases are a match to TRBD2. This CDR3 is built from 12 residues. Per germline, CDR1 MNHEY and CDR2 SVGEGT. With V trimmed by 6 bases and J by 4 bases, 3 bases remained unmatched. The CDR3 bases are TGTGCCAGCAGCGAGCGGGGTTACGAGCAGTACTTC. Translated: CASSERGYEQYF.

The chain links TRBV5-1 to TRBJ2-3; TRBD2 agrees at 7 bases. CDR3 length: 17 residues. V gave up 0 bases and J gave up 4 bases; unmatched junction bases: 11. Per the germline V gene, CDR1 is SGHRS and CDR2 is YFSETQ. The CDR3 nucleotides read TGCGCCAGCAGCTTGGAACCCCGCGGGAGCTACGCAGATACGCAGTATTTT. This encodes CASSLEPRGSYADTQYF.

This clone was observed a single time. The chain links TRBV6-2 or TRBV6-3 to TRBJ2-7; 7 nucleotides match TRBD1. Germline lookup yields CDR1 MNHEY and CDR2 SVGEGT. After removal of 2 bases from V and 4 bases from J, the junction contained 11 bases not matched to a gene. The CDR3 length is 16 residues. This CDR3 reads CASSYTPGQARYEQYF. The CDR3 DNA is TGTGCCAGCAGTTACACTCCAGGACAGGCCCGATACGAGCAGTACTTC.

The genes are TRBV4-3 and TRBJ2-7; tentatively, D is TRBD1 (6 bases). CDR1 LGHNA and CDR2 YSLEER come from the germline V gene. V was trimmed by 4 bases and J by 2 bases, leaving 9 bases between them. The CDR3 length is 13 residues. The chain's CDR3 is CASSLGQTYEQYF. DNA of the CDR3: TGCGCCAGCAGCCTAGGACAGACCTACGAGCAGTACTTC.

A few counts support this clone. The chain links TRBV28 to TRBJ2-1, with 8 bases identical to TRBD2. The CDR3 length is 14 residues. CDR1 and CDR2 from the germline V gene are MDHEN and SYDVKM. Germline trimming cut 6 bases from V and 3 bases from J; bases unmatched to any gene: 4. In DNA form, the CDR3 reads TGTGCCAGCAGCGGGAGGGCTTACTACAATGAGCAGTTCTTC. Encoded protein: CASSGRAYYNEQFF.

The chain uses TRBV28 and TRBJ2-5; possible D gene TRBD2, 6 bases. V was shortened by 6 bases and J by 5 bases, with 16 bases between the two germline ends. The V gene's germline CDR1 is MDHEN and CDR2 SYDVKM. The CDR3 has 14 residues. CDR3 loop: CASRPGGTRETQYF. The CDR3 DNA is TGTGCCAGCAGGCCTGGCGGGACCAGGGAGACCCAGTACTTC.

Of note for this clone: Other nucleotide sequences from this sample produce the same CDR3. The chain couples TRBV5-1 to TRBJ2-1; a possible D gene is TRBD1 (6 bases). The V end lost 4 bases, the J end lost 6 bases, and 8 bases lay between the germline ends. Germline loops: CDR1 SGHRS, CDR2 YFSETQ. This CDR3 spans 12 amino acids. The CDR3 loop reads CASSLGGNEQFF. Written as DNA, the CDR3 is TGCGCCAGCAGCCTAGGGGGCAATGAGCAGTTCTTC.

V is TRBV20-1 and J is TRBJ1-2; possible D gene TRBD1, 5 bases. CDR1 is DFQATT and CDR2 is SNEGSKA in the germline V gene (reference sequence). Trimming left V 3 bases short and J 8 bases short, with 25 bases between. CDR3 length equals 16 residues. Here the CDR3 reads CSASPASGQGSWGYTF. DNA for the CDR3: TGCAGTGCTAGTCCGGCGTCAGGTCAGGGTTCTTGGGGCTACACCTTC.

This clone was seen only once. V gene TRBV6-6 combines with J gene TRBJ2-1, with 7 bases matching TRBD1. The V gene end was trimmed by 11 bases and the J gene end by 7 bases; junction bases not matched to a gene: 8. The CDR3 is 12 residues long. Germline V gene data show CDR1 as MNHNY and CDR2 as SVGAGI (reference sequence). The CDR3 region is CAGSRGWNEQFF. CDR3 DNA: TGTGCCGGGTCCAGGGGGTGGAATGAGCAGTTCTTC.

The V and J genes are TRBV18 and TRBJ1-1; D unresolved. Germline V CDR1 and CDR2: KGHSH, LQKENI. The V and J ends lost 2 bases and 7 bases respectively, with 11 bases between them. CDR3 size: 13 residues. The CDR3 reads CASSPSGRREAFF. CDR3 sequence (DNA): TGTGCCAGCTCACCATCAGGCAGGCGTGAAGCTTTCTTT.

The J gene is TRBJ2-3, the V gene TRBV5-1, with 13 bases matching TRBD2. Per germline, CDR1 SGHRS and CDR2 YFSETQ. Losses at the gene ends were 0 bases for V and 3 bases for J; bases not matched to a gene: 1. The CDR3 runs to 16 residues. DNA of the CDR3: TGCGCCAGCAGCTTGGGGGGACTAGCGGGAACAGATACGCAGTATTTT. Translated, it gives CASSLGGLAGTDTQYF.

This clone occurred once. This chain connects TRBV28 to TRBJ2-7; D not resolved. The CDR3 extends over 12 amino acids. The germline CDR1 and CDR2 sequences are MDHEN and SYDVKM. Trimming took off 7 bases at V and 4 bases at J, with 11 bases between the two ends. DNA of the CDR3: TGTGCCAGCACCCTTTCGGGTTACGAGCAGTACTTC. The encoded protein is CASTLSGYEQYF.

The chain couples TRBV2 to TRBJ2-5; possibly TRBD1 for D (6 bases). Germline V gene lookup returns CDR1 SNHLY and CDR2 FYNNEI. V lost 4 bases and J lost 1, with 16 bases in between. The CDR3 is 16 residues long. The CDR3 here is CASSGRDTSFQETQYF. Here the CDR3 DNA reads TGTGCCAGCAGTGGCCGGGACACCTCGTTCCAAGAGACCCAGTACTTC.

This chain uses TRBV7-8 with TRBJ2-1; 7 positions match TRBD2. Germline V gene lookup returns CDR1 SGHVS and CDR2 FQNEAQ. With 4 bases clipped from V and 8 bases from J, the junction kept 8 bases outside the gene matches. This CDR3 contains 14 residues. As DNA, the CDR3 is TGTGCCAGCAGCTACCGGGACTATCGCGATGAGCAGTTCTTC. Translation: CASSYRDYRDEQFF.

The chain links TRBV6-2 or TRBV6-3 to TRBJ2-7; D may be TRBD1 (5 bases). Germline V lookup: CDR1 MNHEY, CDR2 SVGEGT. Trimming shortened V by 2 bases and J by 3 bases, and 8 bases separated the two germline ends. CDR3 length: 13 amino acids. The CDR3 DNA reads TGTGCCAGCAGTTACGGGGCGAACTACGAGCAGTACTTC. Translating it yields CASSYGANYEQYF.

Only one count was recorded for this clone. The genes are TRBV27 and TRBJ2-2, with 10 bases that match TRBD1. J lost 4 bases, V lost 6 bases, and 8 bases had no gene match. CDR1 and CDR2 (germline): MNHEY, SMNVEV (reference sequence). This CDR3 has 16 residues. Here the CDR3 DNA reads TGTGCCAGCAGCCTAAGCGGGACAGGGGTCACCGGGGAGCTGTTTTTT. Translating gives CASSLSGTGVTGELFF.

The chain uses TRBV5-1 and TRBJ2-3, with D tentatively TRBD2 (6 bases). Per germline, CDR1 SGHRS and CDR2 YFSETQ. Between the trimmed V and J ends, which lost 3 bases and 3 bases, there was a span of 8 bases. This CDR3 comprises 13 residues. CDR3 nucleotide sequence: TGCGCCAGCAGCTCGGAGGGTACAGATACGCAGTATTTT. Residues: CASSSEGTDTQYF.

The chain combines TRBV7-2 with TRBJ1-5; D call uncertain. The CDR3 is 14 amino acids. Deletions cut 5 bases from V and 7 bases from J, with 15 bases between. Per the germline V gene, CDR1 is SGHTA and CDR2 is FQGNSA. CDR3 nucleotides: TGTGCCAGCAGCCGTAATGAGGGCGGACAGCCCCAGCATTTT. It yields the protein CASSRNEGGQPQHF. Together with reference TRBV7-2 and TRBJ1-5, the CDR3 gives the full variable domain: GAGVSQSPSNKVTEKGKDVELRCDPISGHTALYWYRQSLGQGLEFLIYFQGNSAPDKSGLPSDRFSAERTGGSVSTLTIQRTQQEDSAVYLCASSRNEGGQPQHFGDGTRLSIL.

V usage is TRBV18 and J usage is TRBJ1-5; tentative D call: TRBD1 (6 bases). Trimming took 5 bases from V and 6 from J, leaving 11 bases between them. This CDR3 has 13 amino acids. Germline V CDR1 and CDR2: KGHSH, LQKENI. CDR3 amino acids: CASSSGTIQPQHF. The CDR3 DNA sequence: TGTGCCAGCTCATCCGGGACAATTCAGCCCCAGCATTTT.

This clone was counted only a few times. The junction departs from the called germline gene at one end, perhaps through a read error. The V and J genes are TRBV4-1 and TRBJ2-7, with 13 bases lining up with TRBD2. CDR3 length: 14 residues. CDR1 and CDR2 from the germline V gene are MGHRA and YSYEKL. For the CDR3, the DNA is TGCGCCAGCAGCCAAGAAGGGACTAGCGGGATCCTGCTCTTC. It translates to CASSQEGTSGILLF.

The rearrangement links TRBV28 to TRBJ2-1; 11 nucleotides match TRBD2. Germline CDR1 and CDR2: MDHEN and SYDVKM. The ends lost 6 bases at V and 6 bases at J; junction bases unmatched: 7. The CDR3 has 15 residues. CDR3 protein: CASRPLAGVRNEQFF. As DNA, the CDR3 is TGTGCCAGCAGGCCACTAGCGGGAGTTCGCAATGAGCAGTTCTTC.

This clone was seen a handful of times. The chain carries TRBV7-9 and TRBJ1-1; D possibly corresponds to TRBD1 (5 bases). The V end was cut by 2 bases, the J end by 5 bases, with 15 bases between. The CDR3 covers 15 residues. CDR1 and CDR2 from the germline V gene are SEHNR and FQNEAQ (reference sequence). This CDR3 is CASSLTKDTRTEAFF. DNA of the CDR3: TGTGCCAGCAGCTTAACCAAGGACACAAGGACTGAAGCTTTCTTT. The full variable domain, rest sourced from reference TRBV7-9 and TRBJ1-1, is DTGVSQNPRHKITKRGQNVTFRCDPISEHNRLYWYRQTLGQGPEFLTYFQNEAQLEKSRLLSDRFSAERPKGSFSTLEIQRTEQGDSAMYLCASSLTKDTRTEAFFGQGTRLTVV.